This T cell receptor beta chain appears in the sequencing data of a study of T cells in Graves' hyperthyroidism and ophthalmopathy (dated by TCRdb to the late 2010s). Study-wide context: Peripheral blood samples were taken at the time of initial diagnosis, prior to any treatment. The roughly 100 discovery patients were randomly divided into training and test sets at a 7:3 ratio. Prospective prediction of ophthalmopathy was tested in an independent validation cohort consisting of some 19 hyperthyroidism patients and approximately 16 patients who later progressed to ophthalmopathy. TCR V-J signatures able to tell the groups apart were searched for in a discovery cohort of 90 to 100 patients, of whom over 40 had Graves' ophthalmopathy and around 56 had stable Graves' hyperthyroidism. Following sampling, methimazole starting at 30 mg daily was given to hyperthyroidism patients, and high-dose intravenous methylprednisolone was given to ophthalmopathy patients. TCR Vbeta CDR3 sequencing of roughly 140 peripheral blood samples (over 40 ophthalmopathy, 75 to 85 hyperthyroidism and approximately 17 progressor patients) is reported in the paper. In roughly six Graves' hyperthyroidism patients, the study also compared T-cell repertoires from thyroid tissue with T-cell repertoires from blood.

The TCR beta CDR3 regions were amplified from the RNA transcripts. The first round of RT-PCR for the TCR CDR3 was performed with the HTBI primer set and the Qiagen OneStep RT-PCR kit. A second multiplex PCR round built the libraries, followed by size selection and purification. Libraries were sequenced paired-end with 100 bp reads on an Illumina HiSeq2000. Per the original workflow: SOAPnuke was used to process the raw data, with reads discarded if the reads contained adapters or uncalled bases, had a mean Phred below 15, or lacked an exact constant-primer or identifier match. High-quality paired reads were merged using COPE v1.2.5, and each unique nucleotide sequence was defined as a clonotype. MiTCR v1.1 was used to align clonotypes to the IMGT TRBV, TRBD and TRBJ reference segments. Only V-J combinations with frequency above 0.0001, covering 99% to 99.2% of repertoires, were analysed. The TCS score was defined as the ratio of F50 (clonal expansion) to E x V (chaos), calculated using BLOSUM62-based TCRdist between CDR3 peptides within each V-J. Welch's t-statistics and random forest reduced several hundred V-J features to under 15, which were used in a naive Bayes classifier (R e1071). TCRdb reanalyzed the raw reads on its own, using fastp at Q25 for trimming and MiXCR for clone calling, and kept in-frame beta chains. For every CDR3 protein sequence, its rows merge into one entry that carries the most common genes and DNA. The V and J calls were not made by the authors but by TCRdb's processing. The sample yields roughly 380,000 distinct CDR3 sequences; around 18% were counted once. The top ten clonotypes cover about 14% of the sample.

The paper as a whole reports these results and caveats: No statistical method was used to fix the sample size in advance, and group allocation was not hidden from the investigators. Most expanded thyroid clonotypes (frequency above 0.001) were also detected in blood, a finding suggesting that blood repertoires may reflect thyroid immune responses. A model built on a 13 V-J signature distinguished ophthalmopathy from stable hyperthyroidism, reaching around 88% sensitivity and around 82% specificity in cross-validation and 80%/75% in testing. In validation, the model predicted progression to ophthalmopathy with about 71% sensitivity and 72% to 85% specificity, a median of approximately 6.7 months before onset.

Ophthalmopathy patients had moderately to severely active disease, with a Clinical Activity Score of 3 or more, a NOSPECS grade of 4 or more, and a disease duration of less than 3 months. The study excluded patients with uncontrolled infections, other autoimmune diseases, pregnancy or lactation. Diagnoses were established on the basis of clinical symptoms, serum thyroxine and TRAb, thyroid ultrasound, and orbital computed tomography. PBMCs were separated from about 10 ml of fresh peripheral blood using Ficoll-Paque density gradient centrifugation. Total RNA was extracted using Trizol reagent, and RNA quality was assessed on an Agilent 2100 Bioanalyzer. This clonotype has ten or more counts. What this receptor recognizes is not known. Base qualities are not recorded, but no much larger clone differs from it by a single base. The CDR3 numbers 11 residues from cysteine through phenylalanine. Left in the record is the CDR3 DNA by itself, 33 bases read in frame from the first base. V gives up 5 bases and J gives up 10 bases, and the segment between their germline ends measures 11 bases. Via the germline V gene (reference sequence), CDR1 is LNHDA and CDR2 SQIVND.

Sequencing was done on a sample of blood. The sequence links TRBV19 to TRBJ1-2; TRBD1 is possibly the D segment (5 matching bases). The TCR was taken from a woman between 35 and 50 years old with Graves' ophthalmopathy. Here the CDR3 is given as CASSYGTLYTF. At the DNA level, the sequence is TGTGCCAGTAGTTACGGGACCCTCTACACCTTC.